These T cell receptor beta chains were read from a single sample in a study of regulatory T cells in long-lasting Graves disease. TCRdb re-called the multiplex PCR reads with MiXCR, one entry per CDR3 protein. The sample contains approximately 440,000 distinct CDR3 sequences, 15% to 20% of which appear only once. A further study also used this sample, focusing on T cells in Graves' hyperthyroidism and ophthalmopathy.

The sequencing here drew on peripheral blood mononuclear cells (PBMCs), taken at new diagnosis, from a patient treated with antithyroid drugs. The receptors here all came from a man aged 40-49 years with Graves disease. The CDR3 runs from the conserved cysteine through the conserved F or W. The order of the fields is V gene, D gene, clone size, J gene, CDR3 DNA, CDR3 protein. A D gene is named only where the DNA matches it firmly. Size values are once, few and many counts, or a class for expanded clones, and some rows have none.

V gene: TRBV6-5; D gene: .; clone size: many; J gene: TRBJ2-1; CDR3 DNA: TGTGCCAGCAGTTTGTCCTGGGCCGTTGGGCGGAATCAGTTCTTC; CDR3 protein: CASSLSWAVGRNQFF
V gene: TRBV30; D gene: .; clone size: once; J gene: TRBJ1-1; CDR3 DNA: TGTGCCTGGACCAAAAGGCAGGACTCTGAAGCTTTCTTT; CDR3 protein: CAWTKRQDSEAFF
V gene: TRBV2; D gene: TRBD1; clone size: .; J gene: TRBJ1-2; CDR3 DNA: TGTGCCAGCCGTCCCGGGACAGTTGACTATGGCTACACCTTC; CDR3 protein: CASRPGTVDYGYTF
V gene: TRBV19; D gene: .; clone size: .; J gene: TRBJ2-6; CDR3 DNA: TGTGCCAGTAGTCTTCAGGACCCTGGGGCCAACGTCCTGACTTTC; CDR3 protein: CASSLQDPGANVLTF
V gene: TRBV5-1; D gene: .; clone size: many; J gene: TRBJ2-7; CDR3 DNA: TGCGCCAGCAGCTTGAGAGGGGCCATCTATGGCGGCGGCGAGCAGTACTTC; CDR3 protein: CASSLRGAIYGGGEQYF
V gene: TRBV5-1; D gene: .; clone size: many; J gene: TRBJ2-7; CDR3 DNA: TGCGCCAGCAGCCCGGGAGGGGACAGGTCCTACGAGCAGTACTTC; CDR3 protein: CASSPGGDRSYEQYF
V gene: TRBV27; D gene: .; clone size: .; J gene: TRBJ2-3; CDR3 DNA: TGTGCCAGCAGGAAAATAAATACGCAGTATTTT; CDR3 protein: CASRKINTQYF
V gene: TRBV15; D gene: .; clone size: .; J gene: TRBJ2-2; CDR3 DNA: TGTGCCACCAGCATCAGACGTCCGAACACCGGGGAGCTGTTTTTT; CDR3 protein: CATSIRRPNTGELFF
V gene: TRBV20-1; D gene: TRBD2; clone size: .; J gene: TRBJ2-1; CDR3 DNA: TGCAGTGCGGAAGCGGGATCCTACAATGAGCAGTTCTTC; CDR3 protein: CSAEAGSYNEQFF
V gene: TRBV10-3; D gene: .; clone size: few; J gene: TRBJ2-1; CDR3 DNA: TGTGCCATCAGCCTCGACAGAGCCTACAATGAGCAGTTCTTC; CDR3 protein: CAISLDRAYNEQFF
V gene: TRBV11-2; D gene: TRBD2; clone size: many; J gene: TRBJ2-3; CDR3 DNA: TGTGCCAGCAGCTTAGTGGCGGGACTAGCGGCATACACAGATACGCAGTATTTT; CDR3 protein: CASSLVAGLAAYTDTQYF
V gene: TRBV27; D gene: .; clone size: .; J gene: TRBJ1-1; CDR3 DNA: TGTGCCAGCAGTTTAGGGGCAGGGGCTTTCTTT; CDR3 protein: CASSLGAGAFF
V gene: TRBV11-2; D gene: .; clone size: .; J gene: TRBJ2-5; CDR3 DNA: TGTGCCAGCAGCTTAGGGGCTTGGGGAGAGACCCAGTACTTC; CDR3 protein: CASSLGAWGETQYF
V gene: TRBV28; D gene: TRBD2; clone size: many; J gene: TRBJ2-6; CDR3 DNA: TGTGCCAGCAGTTTGGGACTAGCTGCGCCTGGGGCCAACGTCCTGACTTTC; CDR3 protein: CASSLGLAAPGANVLTF
V gene: TRBV5-4; D gene: TRBD2; clone size: .; J gene: TRBJ2-2; CDR3 DNA: TGTGCCACCACCCCCAGTCCACTAGCGGACACCGGGGAGCTGTTTTTT; CDR3 protein: CATTPSPLADTGELFF
V gene: TRBV3-1; D gene: .; clone size: many; J gene: TRBJ1-1; CDR3 DNA: TGTGCCAGCAGCCAAGATGGCGGGGAAGCTTTCTTT; CDR3 protein: CASSQDGGEAFF
V gene: TRBV19; D gene: .; clone size: .; J gene: TRBJ2-3; CDR3 DNA: TGTGCCAGTAGTATTTCGACCTCATCTGATACGCAGTATTTT; CDR3 protein: CASSISTSSDTQYF
V gene: TRBV3-1; D gene: TRBD2; clone size: .; J gene: TRBJ2-1; CDR3 DNA: TGTGCCAGCAGCCAAAATGGCGGGGGTGGTGAGCAGTTCTTC; CDR3 protein: CASSQNGGGGEQFF
V gene: TRBV3-1; D gene: TRBD2; clone size: many; J gene: TRBJ2-5; CDR3 DNA: TGTGCCAGCAGCCTCAGGACTAGCGGGGGGACCCAGTACTTC; CDR3 protein: CASSLRTSGGTQYF
V gene: TRBV29-1; D gene: .; clone size: .; J gene: TRBJ1-2; CDR3 DNA: TGCAGCGTGGAAGACGGAGCCCCATTGAGGGATGGCTACACCTTC; CDR3 protein: CSVEDGAPLRDGYTF
V gene: TRBV11-3; D gene: .; clone size: many; J gene: TRBJ2-4; CDR3 DNA: TGTGCCAGTGGTGGCGGACATGCCATTCAGTACTTC; CDR3 protein: CASGGGHAIQYF
V gene: TRBV29-1; D gene: .; clone size: few; J gene: TRBJ2-1; CDR3 DNA: TGCAGCGCCCTTAGGGGATTTGGAAATGAGCAGTTCTTC; CDR3 protein: CSALRGFGNEQFF
V gene: TRBV11-2; D gene: .; clone size: .; J gene: TRBJ1-3; CDR3 DNA: TGTGCCAGCAGCAAACTACAGGGTCTGTCTGGAAACACCATATATTTT; CDR3 protein: CASSKLQGLSGNTIYF
V gene: TRBV12-3/TRBV12-4; D gene: .; clone size: .; J gene: TRBJ2-1; CDR3 DNA: TGTGCCAGCAGTTTTATAGGGGATAATGAGCAGTTCTTC; CDR3 protein: CASSFIGDNEQFF
V gene: TRBV5-6; D gene: .; clone size: few; J gene: TRBJ2-7; CDR3 DNA: TGTGCCAGCAGCTCCGGGACCATGTCATCCGAGCAGTACTTC; CDR3 protein: CASSSGTMSSEQYF
V gene: TRBV11-2; D gene: TRBD1; clone size: many; J gene: TRBJ2-2; CDR3 DNA: TGTGCCAGCAAAGACAGGGCGATTTCCGGGGAGCTGTTTTTT; CDR3 protein: CASKDRAISGELFF
V gene: TRBV28; D gene: TRBD1; clone size: many; J gene: TRBJ2-5; CDR3 DNA: TGTGCCAGCAGTTTGATGGGACAGGGTCTTGCGGAGACCCAGTACTTC; CDR3 protein: CASSLMGQGLAETQYF
V gene: TRBV12-3/TRBV12-4; D gene: .; clone size: .; J gene: TRBJ2-2; CDR3 DNA: TGTGCCAGCAGCGTAGGGGGGGGAGTCGCCGGGGAGCTGTTTTTT; CDR3 protein: CASSVGGGVAGELFF
V gene: TRBV28; D gene: TRBD2; clone size: many; J gene: TRBJ2-7; CDR3 DNA: TGTGCCAGCAGTTTAATGCGGGAGCGGACCGAGCAGTACTTC; CDR3 protein: CASSLMRERTEQYF
V gene: TRBV18; D gene: TRBD2; clone size: .; J gene: TRBJ2-3; CDR3 DNA: TGTGCCAGCGCAGCTGTGCGGGAGGCGAGATCAGATACGCAGTATTTT; CDR3 protein: CASAAVREARSDTQYF
V gene: TRBV14; D gene: TRBD2; clone size: many; J gene: TRBJ2-2; CDR3 DNA: TGTGCCAGCAGCCACACTAGCGGGAGGATGAACGGGGAGCTGTTTTTT; CDR3 protein: CASSHTSGRMNGELFF
V gene: TRBV7-9; D gene: TRBD2; clone size: many; J gene: TRBJ2-1; CDR3 DNA: TGTGCCAGCAGTGTGACTAGCGGTCACAATGAGCAGTTCTTC; CDR3 protein: CASSVTSGHNEQFF
V gene: TRBV27; D gene: TRBD1; clone size: many; J gene: TRBJ1-2; CDR3 DNA: TGTGCCAGCAGTCAGGGGGGTACGGGAGCTAACTATGGCTACACCTTC; CDR3 protein: CASSQGGTGANYGYTF
V gene: TRBV7-2; D gene: .; clone size: few; J gene: TRBJ2-2; CDR3 DNA: TGTGCCAGCAGCTTAGGGCTACTAATGTCTGGGGAGCTGTTTTTT; CDR3 protein: CASSLGLLMSGELFF
V gene: TRBV27; D gene: .; clone size: many; J gene: TRBJ2-3; CDR3 DNA: TGTGCCAGCAGTTCCTCCCCGGGGCCGAGCACAGATACGCAGTATTTT; CDR3 protein: CASSSSPGPSTDTQYF
V gene: TRBV5-1; D gene: .; clone size: many; J gene: TRBJ2-7; CDR3 DNA: TGCGCCAGCAGCTTTATCAACCAGGGTGGCGAGCAGTACTTC; CDR3 protein: CASSFINQGGEQYF
V gene: TRBV4-3; D gene: .; clone size: once; J gene: TRBJ2-7; CDR3 DNA: TGCGCCAGCAGCCAAGATCTACAGACCTCCTACGAGCAGTACTTC; CDR3 protein: CASSQDLQTSYEQYF
V gene: TRBV4-2; D gene: .; clone size: .; J gene: TRBJ2-1; CDR3 DNA: TGTGCCAGCAGCCAAGATCGGCTGGGAGAGGAGCAGTTCTTC; CDR3 protein: CASSQDRLGEEQFF
V gene: TRBV29-1; D gene: TRBD1; clone size: many; J gene: TRBJ2-3; CDR3 DNA: TGCAGCGTCGCGACAGGGGGCTCATTAGATACGCAGTATTTT; CDR3 protein: CSVATGGSLDTQYF
V gene: TRBV19; D gene: TRBD2; clone size: few; J gene: TRBJ2-1; CDR3 DNA: TGTGCCAGTAGTGTCAAACGGGGGGTTGTTGAGCAGTTCTTC; CDR3 protein: CASSVKRGVVEQFF
V gene: TRBV5-1; D gene: TRBD1; clone size: many; J gene: TRBJ2-1; CDR3 DNA: TGCGCCAGCAGCACACAGGGGAATGAGCAGTTCTTC; CDR3 protein: CASSTQGNEQFF
V gene: TRBV2; D gene: .; clone size: few; J gene: TRBJ1-1; CDR3 DNA: TGTGCCACCTCGGACGGAGAAGCTTTCTTT; CDR3 protein: CATSDGEAFF
V gene: TRBV7-3; D gene: .; clone size: few; J gene: TRBJ2-3; CDR3 DNA: TGTGCCAGCAGCCCGGGGGTTCGGTTAGTGGCAGATACGCAGTATTTT; CDR3 protein: CASSPGVRLVADTQYF
V gene: TRBV11-2; D gene: .; clone size: many; J gene: TRBJ1-2; CDR3 DNA: TGTGCCAGCAGCTTCGAAGGTTATGGCTACACCTTC; CDR3 protein: CASSFEGYGYTF
V gene: TRBV20-1; D gene: TRBD1; clone size: .; J gene: TRBJ2-1; CDR3 DNA: TGCAGTGCTAGAGATCTCCGGACAGGGTTTTACAATGAGCAGTTCTTC; CDR3 protein: CSARDLRTGFYNEQFF
V gene: TRBV27; D gene: .; clone size: many; J gene: TRBJ2-7; CDR3 DNA: TGTGCCAGCAGTTACCAGGGGAAGCACGAGCAGTACTTC; CDR3 protein: CASSYQGKHEQYF
V gene: TRBV7-9; D gene: TRBD1; clone size: .; J gene: TRBJ2-3; CDR3 DNA: TGTGCCAGCAGCTTCCGGGACAGGGGAGTTCAAGATACGCAGTATTTT; CDR3 protein: CASSFRDRGVQDTQYF
V gene: TRBV6-1; D gene: .; clone size: many; J gene: TRBJ1-1; CDR3 DNA: TGTGCCAGCAAAGCTTGGAACACTGAAGCTTTCTTT; CDR3 protein: CASKAWNTEAFF
V gene: TRBV27; D gene: .; clone size: .; J gene: TRBJ2-2; CDR3 DNA: TGTGCCACCAAGTCCGGGCAGGGATATTTAACCGGGGAGCTGTTTTTT; CDR3 protein: CATKSGQGYLTGELFF